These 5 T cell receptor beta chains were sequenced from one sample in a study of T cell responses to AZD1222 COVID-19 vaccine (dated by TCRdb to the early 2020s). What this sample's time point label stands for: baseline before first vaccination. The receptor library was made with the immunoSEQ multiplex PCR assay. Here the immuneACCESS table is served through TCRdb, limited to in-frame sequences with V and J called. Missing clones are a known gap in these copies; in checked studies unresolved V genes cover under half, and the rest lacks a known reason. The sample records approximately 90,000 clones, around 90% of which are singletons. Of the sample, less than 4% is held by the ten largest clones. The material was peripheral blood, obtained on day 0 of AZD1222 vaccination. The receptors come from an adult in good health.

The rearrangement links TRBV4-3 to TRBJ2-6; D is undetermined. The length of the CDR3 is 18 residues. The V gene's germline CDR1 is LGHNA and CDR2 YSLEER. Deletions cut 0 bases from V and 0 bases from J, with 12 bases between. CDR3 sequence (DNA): TGCGCCAGCAGCCAAGATTGGGGTCTGACCTCTGGGGCCAACGTCCTGACTTTC. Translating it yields CASSQDWGLTSGANVLTF.

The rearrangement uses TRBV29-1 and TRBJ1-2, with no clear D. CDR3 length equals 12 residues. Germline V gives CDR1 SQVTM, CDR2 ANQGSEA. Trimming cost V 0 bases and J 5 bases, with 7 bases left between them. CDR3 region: CSVEDWNYGYTF. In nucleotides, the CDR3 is TGCAGCGTTGAAGACTGGAATTATGGCTACACCTTC.

CDR3 region: CASSSNTKEKLFF. In nucleotides, the CDR3 is TGTGCCAGCAGTTCGAACACCAAAGAAAAACTGTTTTTT. This chain joins TRBV6-5 and TRBJ1-4; no reliable D call. Germline V gene sequence: CDR1 MNHEY, CDR2 SVGAGI. The ends were cut back, 4 bases at V and 8 bases at J, with 11 bases in the middle. This CDR3 has 13 amino acids.

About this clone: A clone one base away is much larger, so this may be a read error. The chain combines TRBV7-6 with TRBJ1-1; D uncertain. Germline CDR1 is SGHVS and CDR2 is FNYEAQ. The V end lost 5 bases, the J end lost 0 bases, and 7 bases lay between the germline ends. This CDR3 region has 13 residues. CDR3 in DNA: TGTGCCAGCAGCCAAGCACTGAACACTGAAGCTTTCTTT. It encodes CASSQALNTEAFF.

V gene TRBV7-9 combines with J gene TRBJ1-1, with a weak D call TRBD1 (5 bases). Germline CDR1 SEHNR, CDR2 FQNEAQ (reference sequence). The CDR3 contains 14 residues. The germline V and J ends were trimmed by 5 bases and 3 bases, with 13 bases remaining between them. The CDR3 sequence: CASSRPDRYTEAFF. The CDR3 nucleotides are TGTGCCAGCAGCCGCCCCGACAGATACACTGAAGCTTTCTTT.